The 7 T cell receptor beta chains listed next were all sequenced from one sample in a study of CD8+CD57+ T cells in acquired aplastic anemia. CDR3 and TCR beta VDJ profiling relied on a genomic DNA template. TCRdb recomputed calls from the reads with MiXCR, one row per CDR3 protein. Among about 64,000 distinct CDR3 sequences listed, about 50% were seen once. The material sequenced was sorted CD4+, CD8+, or CD8+CD57+ T cells (not recorded which) from PBMCs. The receptors stem from a human donor in good health, serving as a control.

CDR3 residues: CASSLAGGNKYNEQYF. The CDR3 nucleotides are TGTGCCAGCAGCTTAGCGGGCGGGAACAAGTACAACGAGCAGTACTTC. The gene calls are TRBV7-2 and TRBJ2-7, with a tentative D call TRBD2 (6 bases). The length of the CDR3 is 16 residues. V gave up 0 bases and J gave up 5 bases, with 17 bases separating them. CDR1 is SGHTA, CDR2 FQGNSA, per germline.

This clonotype came up many times. The chain joins TRBV7-9 to TRBJ1-1, with TRBD1 as a possible D gene (5 bases). CDR1 and CDR2 (germline): SEHNR, FQNEAQ (reference sequence). V was trimmed by 6 bases and J by 11 bases, leaving 19 bases between them. The CDR3 spans 13 residues. For the CDR3, the DNA is TGTGCCAGCAGGGACGGGACGGCTAACCGGGCTTTCTTT. As protein: CASRDGTANRAFF.

This clonotype was counted many times. This chain uses TRBV6-1 with TRBJ2-7; the D call may be TRBD1 or TRBD2 (5 bases each). This CDR3 comprises 15 residues. The V end lost 5 bases, the J end lost 9 bases, and 23 bases lay between the germline ends. Germline CDR1 MNHNS, CDR2 SASEGT. CDR3 region: CASSPSGDGRTGQYF. DNA for the CDR3: TGTGCCAGCAGTCCATCTGGGGACGGTCGTACCGGGCAGTACTTC.

The rearrangement links TRBV11-2 to TRBJ2-1; D unresolved. The V end lost 8 bases, the J end lost 8 bases, and 13 bases lay between the germline ends. Germline assignment: CDR1 SGHAT and CDR2 FQNNGV. This CDR3 is 12 amino acids long. CDR3 loop: CASSSGSDEQFF. As DNA, the CDR3 is TGTGCCAGCTCTTCTGGATCCGATGAGCAGTTCTTC. Looking up the rest from reference TRBV11-2 and TRBJ2-1 gives the full variable domain: EAGVAQSPRYKIIEKRQSVAFWCNPISGHATLYWYQQILGQGPKLLIQFQNNGVVDDSQLPKDRFSAERLKGVDSTLKIQPAKLEDSAVYLCASSSGSDEQFFGPGTRLTVL.

This clonotype was seen a handful of times. The V gene is TRBV2, the J gene TRBJ1-2; D gene ambiguous. The germline V gene has CDR1 SNHLY and CDR2 FYNNEI. The CDR3 loop spans 11 amino acids. Trimming stripped 6 bases from V and 8 bases from J, with 10 bases between. The CDR3 bases are TGTGCCAGCAGCTTAACGTGGGGCTACACCTTC. It encodes CASSLTWGYTF.

V gene TRBV2 combines with J gene TRBJ2-5; perhaps D is TRBD1 or TRBD2 (5 bases each). V lost 6 bases and J lost 3, with 8 bases in between. This CDR3 region has 12 residues. Germline loops: CDR1 SNHLY, CDR2 FYNNEI. The chain's CDR3 is CASRRDEETQYF. The CDR3 DNA follows: TGTGCCAGCAGGAGGGACGAAGAGACCCAGTACTTC.

CDR3 amino acids: CSARDRSFYEQYF. Written as DNA, the CDR3 is TGCAGTGCTAGAGATCGTAGCTTCTACGAGCAGTACTTC. The chain uses TRBV20-1 and TRBJ2-7; D not resolved. CDR3 length equals 13 residues. Trimming cost V 0 bases and J 3 bases, with 9 bases left between them. Germline V lookup: CDR1 DFQATT, CDR2 SNEGSKA (reference sequence).